The 15 T cell receptor beta chains in this list originate from one sample, sequenced in a study of blood T cell repertoires in COVID-19. The protocol was immunoSEQ multiplex PCR, while the TCRdb copy is restricted to in-frame clones and leaves out a portion. This sample carries approximately 350,000 clones, roughly 90% of them seen once, and the ten largest clones take more than 1%. Input material: peripheral blood. The receptors come from a man in his forties with acute or convalescent COVID-19.

The chain uses TRBV28 and TRBJ1-4; D unresolved. V shed 6 bases and J shed 0 bases, with 17 bases lying between them. The CDR3 sequence is 17 residues long. Germline V gives CDR1 MDHEN, CDR2 SYDVKM. The CDR3 DNA sequence: TGTGCCAGCAGCGGGTTACCACTTCCTGCAACTAATGAAAAACTGTTTTTT. As protein: CASSGLPLPATNEKLFF.

This sequence joins TRBV28 and TRBJ2-1; D perhaps matches TRBD1 (5 bases). Germline CDR1 reads MDHEN; CDR2 reads SYDVKM. With 9 bases removed from V and 5 bases from J, the gap between germline ends came to 11 bases. This CDR3 spans 12 amino acids. The chain's CDR3 is CASTWGDNEQFF. In nucleotides, the CDR3 is TGTGCCAGTACGTGGGGCGACAATGAGCAGTTCTTC.

The chain carries TRBV6-5 and TRBJ2-2; 10 nucleotides align to TRBD1. This CDR3 has 14 residues. The V and J ends lost 8 bases and 4 bases, in that order; junction bases with no gene match: 4. The germline CDR1 and CDR2 sequences are MNHEY and SVGAGI. In nucleotides, the CDR3 is TGTGCCAGCTCAAGGACAGGGGGCACCGGGGAGCTGTTTTTT. This gives the protein CASSRTGGTGELFF.

The V and J genes are TRBV6-5 and TRBJ2-1, with a possible D match to TRBD2 (6 bases). Germline V CDR1 and CDR2: MNHEY, SVGAGI. The CDR3 contains 14 residues. Trimming took 5 bases from V and 1 from J, leaving 9 bases between them. The CDR3: CASSRERSYNEQFF. The CDR3 DNA reads as TGTGCCAGCAGTCGGGAGAGGTCCTACAATGAGCAGTTCTTC.

This clone was counted a single time. The DNA of the CDR3 is TGTGCCAGCAGTGGCTGGGGACAGGACTACAATGAGCAGTTCTTC. As protein: CASSGWGQDYNEQFF. The J gene is TRBJ2-1, the V gene TRBV25-1; 8 nucleotides match TRBD1. There are 15 residues in the CDR3. V shed 4 bases, J shed 3 bases, and the junction held 5 bases outside the gene matches. Looked up from germline, CDR1 is MGHDK and CDR2 is SYGVNS.

This clone was recorded only once. The genes are TRBV30 and TRBJ2-1; no reliable D call. CDR1 GTSNPN and CDR2 SVGIG come from the germline V gene (reference sequence). The CDR3 has 10 amino acids. The V end was cut by 3 bases, the J end by 11 bases, with 8 bases between. The CDR3 reads CAWSEAQQFF. CDR3 sequence (DNA): TGTGCCTGGAGCGAAGCCCAGCAGTTCTTC.

The DNA for the CDR3 is TGTGCCAGCGTACCCGCAGGGGAGAGGGAAAAACTGTTTTTT. Its protein is CASVPAGEREKLFF. The chain combines TRBV19 with TRBJ1-4; the D gene is possibly TRBD1 (6 bases). Trimming took off 9 bases at V and 8 bases at J, with 19 bases between the two ends. Germline lookup yields CDR1 LNHDA and CDR2 SQIVND (reference sequence). The CDR3 extends over 14 amino acids.

The gene calls are TRBV11-1 and TRBJ1-6, with TRBD1 matching 8 bases. Germline assignment: CDR1 SGHAT and CDR2 FQDESV (reference sequence). Germline trimming cut 5 bases from V and 8 bases from J; bases unmatched to any gene: 11. CDR3 size: 16 residues. The chain's CDR3 is CASSAFRGQAYSPLHF. The CDR3 DNA is TGTGCCAGCAGCGCCTTTCGGGGACAGGCATATTCACCCCTCCACTTT. Using reference TRBV11-1 and TRBJ1-6 for the parts outside the CDR3, the full variable domain is EAEVAQSPRYKITEKSQAVAFWCDPISGHATLYWYRQILGQGPELLVQFQDESVVDDSQLPKDRFSAERLKGVDSTLKIQPAELGDSAMYLCASSAFRGQAYSPLHFGNGTRLTVT.

The table lists this clone with a count of one. The chain is built from TRBV5-6 and TRBJ2-7, with TRBD1 identical over 7 bases. This CDR3 spans 14 amino acids. Looked up from germline, CDR1 is SGHDT and CDR2 is YYEEEE. Unmatched junction bases numbered 6, after V lost 4 bases and J lost 2 bases. The chain's CDR3 is CASSIGQEPYEQYF. CDR3 DNA: TGTGCCAGCAGCATTGGACAGGAGCCCTACGAGCAGTACTTC. The complete variable domain, with remaining parts taken from reference TRBV5-6 and TRBJ2-7, reads DAGVTQSPTHLIKTRGQQVTLRCSPKSGHDTVSWYQQALGQGPQFIFQYYEEEERQRGNFPDRFSGHQFPNYSSELNVNALLLGDSALYLCASSIGQEPYEQYFGPGTRLTVT.

The CDR3 DNA follows: TGTGCCAGCAGCGTAAGACAGGGGGCGCGTCTCGGCTACACCTTC. It is translated as CASSVRQGARLGYTF. This chain uses TRBV7-2 with TRBJ1-2; 10 nucleotides line up with TRBD1. The V gene end was trimmed by 5 bases and the J gene end by 8 bases; junction bases not matched to a gene: 11. Looked up from germline, CDR1 is SGHTA and CDR2 is FQGNSA. This CDR3 is 15 amino acids long.

The CDR3 loop reads CASSYSRTLNQPQHF. For the CDR3, the DNA is TGTGCCAGCAGTTACTCGAGAACGCTCAATCAGCCCCAGCATTTT. The rearrangement uses TRBV6-5 and TRBJ1-5; no clear D. The CDR3 sequence is 15 residues long. Germline CDR1 is MNHEY and CDR2 is SVGAGI. V was shortened by 0 bases and J by 3 bases, with 9 bases between the two germline ends.

The V call is TRBV7-2, the J call TRBJ2-2; maybe TRBD1 (5 bases). V was cut by 1 base and J by 8 bases, with 11 bases left in between. The CDR3 has 14 amino acids. Germline assignment: CDR1 SGHTA and CDR2 FQGNSA. CDR3: CASSLVPGSGELFF. CDR3 DNA sequence: TGTGCCAGCAGCTTAGTTCCAGGGTCAGGGGAGCTGTTTTTT. The full variable domain, in which reference TRBV7-2 and TRBJ2-2 provide the parts outside the CDR3, is GAGVSQSPSNKVTEKGKDVELRCDPISGHTALYWYRQSLGQGLEFLIYFQGNSAPDKSGLPSDRFSAERTGGSVSTLTIQRTQQEDSAVYLCASSLVPGSGELFFGEGSRLTVL.

The chain recombines TRBV7-9 with TRBJ2-1, with TRBD2 identical over 14 bases. Germline V gene sequence: CDR1 SEHNR, CDR2 FQNEAQ (reference sequence). The CDR3 is made up of 15 amino acids. V shed 4 bases, J shed 8 bases, and the junction held 4 bases outside the gene matches. The chain's CDR3 is CASSSRTSGRYEQFF. As DNA, the CDR3 is TGTGCCAGCAGCTCCCGGACTAGCGGGAGGTATGAGCAGTTCTTC.

J is TRBJ2-5 and V is TRBV5-6; D is uncertain. There are 13 residues in the CDR3. Germline assignment: CDR1 SGHDT and CDR2 YYEEEE. V lost 7 bases to trimming and J lost 0 bases, with 10 bases between them. CDR3 nucleotide sequence: TGTGCCAGCGCAGAACAGTACCAAGAGACCCAGTACTTC. It specifies CASAEQYQETQYF.

The chain combines TRBV24-1 with TRBJ2-7; D is unresolved. The CDR3 contains 13 residues. From germline, CDR1 is KGHDR and CDR2 SFDVKD. V shed 1 base and J shed 4 bases, with 7 bases lying between them. For the CDR3, the DNA is TGTGCCACCAGTGATTTACGAGGATACGAGCAGTACTTC. This translates into CATSDLRGYEQYF.